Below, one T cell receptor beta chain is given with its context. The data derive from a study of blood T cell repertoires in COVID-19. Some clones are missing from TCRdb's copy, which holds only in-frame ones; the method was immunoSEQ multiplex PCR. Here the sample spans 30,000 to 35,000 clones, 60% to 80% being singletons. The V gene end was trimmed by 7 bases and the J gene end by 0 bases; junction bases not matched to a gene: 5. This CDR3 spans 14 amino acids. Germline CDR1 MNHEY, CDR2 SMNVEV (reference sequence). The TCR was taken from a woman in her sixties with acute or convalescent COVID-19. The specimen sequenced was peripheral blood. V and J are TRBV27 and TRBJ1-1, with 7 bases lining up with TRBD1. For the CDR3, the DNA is TGTGCCAGCAACCGACAGGGACTGAACACTGAAGCTTTCTTT. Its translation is CASNRQGLNTEAFF.